The 26 T cell receptor beta chains given below trace back to one sample, sequenced in a study of blood T cell repertoires in COVID-19 (dated by TCRdb to about 2020). Libraries were made using the immunoSEQ multiplex PCR assay. In its TCRdb copy, this immuneACCESS table keeps in-frame sequences only and misses some clones. Where compared with another copy, unresolved V genes explain less than half of these, and the others have no known cause. The table for this sample lists under 300,000 clones; approximately 83% of them were counted only once. About 3.3% of the sample belongs to the ten largest clones. Sample: PBMCs or T cells enriched from blood (not recorded which). All receptors come from a woman aged 40 to 50 with acute COVID-19.

This chain connects TRBV7-8 to TRBJ2-1; 9 bases map to TRBD2. In germline, CDR1 is SGHVS, CDR2 FQNEAQ. CDR3 length equals 13 residues. V lost 8 bases to trimming and J lost 4 bases; unmatched junction nucleotides: 3. CDR3 protein: CASEAGGYNEQFF. The CDR3 DNA follows: TGTGCCAGCGAAGCGGGAGGATACAATGAGCAGTTCTTC.

This chain joins TRBV7-8 and TRBJ1-2; D not certain. V was cut by 1 base and J by 8 bases, with 11 bases left in between. The CDR3 runs to 13 residues. Germline CDR1 SGHVS, CDR2 FQNEAQ. Written as DNA, the CDR3 is TGTGCCAGCAGCTTAGGGCCGAGGTACGGCTACACCTTC. This sequence encodes CASSLGPRYGYTF. The whole variable domain, filled in from reference TRBV7-8 and TRBJ1-2, reads GAGVSQSPRYKVAKRGQDVALRCDPISGHVSLFWYQQALGQGPEFLTYFQNEAQLDKSGLPSDRFFAERPEGSVSTLKIQRTQQEDSAVYLCASSLGPRYGYTFGSGTRLTVV.

On this clone itself: Other DNA sequences in the same sample also yield this CDR3. This rearrangement joins TRBV28 to TRBJ2-7, with TRBD1 matching 9 bases. The germline gives CDR1 MDHEN, CDR2 SYDVKM. J was trimmed by 3 bases and V by 6 bases; bases with no gene match: 9. CDR3 length: 15 amino acids. As DNA, the CDR3 is TGTGCCAGCAGCACTCCGGGACAGGGTAACTACGAGCAGTACTTC. This translates into CASSTPGQGNYEQYF.

V usage is TRBV5-1 and J usage is TRBJ2-1, with 9 bases identical to TRBD2. The CDR3 totals 16 residues. The V gene end was trimmed by 0 bases and the J gene end by 7 bases; junction bases not matched to a gene: 8. CDR1 is SGHRS and CDR2 is YFSETQ in the germline V gene. The CDR3 loop is CASSLASSGIVNEQFF. As DNA, the CDR3 is TGCGCCAGCAGCTTGGCTTCTAGCGGGATAGTAAATGAGCAGTTCTTC. Supplemented by reference TRBV5-1 and TRBJ2-1, the full variable domain reads KAGVTQTPRYLIKTRGQQVTLSCSPISGHRSVSWYQQTPGQGLQFLFEYFSETQRNKGNFPGRFSGRQFSNSRSEMNVSTLELGDSALYLCASSLASSGIVNEQFFGPGTRLTVL.

The rearrangement links TRBV5-6 to TRBJ2-1; D not resolved. Trimming removed 0 bases from V and 6 bases from J, with 7 bases in between. Germline CDR1 and CDR2: SGHDT and YYEEEE. This CDR3 spans 13 amino acids. CDR3 region: CASSLGASNEQFF. The CDR3 bases are TGTGCCAGCAGCTTGGGTGCCAGCAATGAGCAGTTCTTC. The full variable domain, in which reference TRBV5-6 and TRBJ2-1 provide the parts outside the CDR3, is DAGVTQSPTHLIKTRGQQVTLRCSPKSGHDTVSWYQQALGQGPQFIFQYYEEEERQRGNFPDRFSGHQFPNYSSELNVNALLLGDSALYLCASSLGASNEQFFGPGTRLTVL.

The chain couples TRBV11-3 to TRBJ2-7, with TRBD1 identical over 9 bases. The V segment lost 3 bases and the J segment 3 bases; nucleotides outside the gene matches: 12. CDR3 length equals 17 residues. Germline lookup yields CDR1 SGHNT and CDR2 YENEEA. The CDR3 is CASSLYSGQGFFYEQYF. CDR3 nucleotides: TGTGCCAGCAGCTTGTACTCTGGACAGGGGTTTTTCTACGAGCAGTACTTC.

This clone turned up a few times. The rearrangement links TRBV11-3 to TRBJ1-2; D remains ambiguous. V shed 0 bases and J shed 1 base, with 9 bases lying between them. Germline loops: CDR1 SGHNT, CDR2 YENEEA. This CDR3 has 15 residues. The CDR3 reads CASSLDAGGNYGYTF. The CDR3 DNA reads as TGTGCCAGCAGCTTAGATGCTGGAGGTAACTATGGCTACACCTTC.

The genes are TRBV25-1 and TRBJ2-2; TRBD2 aligns across 9 bases. This CDR3 is 17 amino acids long. Trimming took 2 bases from V and 4 from J; bases not matched to a gene: 8. CDR1 MGHDK and CDR2 SYGVNS come from the germline V gene. The CDR3 region has the DNA TGTGCCAGCAGTGAACGTGGCGGGAGGGCCCTCACCGGGGAGCTGTTTTTT. It yields the protein CASSERGGRALTGELFF.

This chain joins TRBV7-3 and TRBJ2-3; 12 bases map to TRBD2. Germline V gene data show CDR1 as SGHTA and CDR2 as FQGTGA. The J segment lost 4 bases and the V segment lost 5 bases, leaving 7 bases of the junction unmatched. The CDR3 runs 16 residues. The CDR3 DNA is TGTGCCAGCAGCCCCCTGACTAGCGGGAGCCCAGATACGCAGTATTTT. It codes for CASSPLTSGSPDTQYF.

In nucleotides, the CDR3 is TGTGCCAGCGGTAGGGGAGGGCACACTGAAGCTTTCTTT. Translation: CASGRGGHTEAFF. The chain links TRBV25-1 to TRBJ1-1, with D perhaps matching TRBD1 (5 bases). Looked up from germline, CDR1 is MGHDK and CDR2 is SYGVNS. The CDR3 extends over 13 amino acids. Trimming removed 8 bases from V and 3 bases from J, with 13 bases in between. Looking up the rest from reference TRBV25-1 and TRBJ1-1 gives the full variable domain: EADIYQTPRYLVIGTGKKITLECSQTMGHDKMYWYQQDPGMELHLIHYSYGVNSTEKGDLSSESTVSRIRTEHFPLTLESARPSHTSQYLCASGRGGHTEAFFGQGTRLTVV.

The chain couples TRBV5-6 to TRBJ1-2; possible D gene TRBD1, 5 bases. CDR1 is SGHDT and CDR2 is YYEEEE in the germline V gene. V dropped 3 bases and J dropped 4 bases, with 13 bases sitting between them. The CDR3 extends over 14 amino acids. For the CDR3, the DNA is TGTGCCAGCAGCTCCATAAGGGGTGGCTATGGCTACACCTTC. Protein: CASSSIRGGYGYTF.

The chain is built from TRBV29-1 and TRBJ1-6; 7 nucleotides align to TRBD1. V shed 4 bases, J shed 9 bases, and the junction held 6 bases outside the gene matches. The CDR3 spans 13 residues. Germline V lookup: CDR1 SQVTM, CDR2 ANQGSEA. Here the CDR3 reads CSVGQGMGSPLHF. CDR3 DNA sequence: TGCAGCGTTGGACAGGGTATGGGTTCACCCCTCCACTTT.

In this sample, this clone turned up once. This chain uses TRBV25-1 with TRBJ1-2; D not certain. CDR3 length: 13 amino acids. CDR1 is MGHDK, CDR2 SYGVNS, per germline. Trimming took 7 bases from V and 8 from J, leaving 17 bases between them. The CDR3 loop reads CASNGRREAGYTF. DNA for the CDR3: TGTGCCAGCAATGGCCGGCGGGAGGCAGGCTACACCTTC.

CDR3: CASSLPRDRETGYTF. The CDR3 region has the DNA TGCGCCAGCAGCTTGCCCCGGGACAGGGAAACTGGCTACACCTTC. V is TRBV5-1 and J is TRBJ1-2; 9 nucleotides line up with TRBD1. Germline CDR1 and CDR2: SGHRS and YFSETQ. The ends lost 1 base at V and 7 bases at J; junction bases unmatched: 8. The CDR3 spans 15 residues. Drawing the rest from reference TRBV5-1 and TRBJ1-2, the complete variable domain is KAGVTQTPRYLIKTRGQQVTLSCSPISGHRSVSWYQQTPGQGLQFLFEYFSETQRNKGNFPGRFSGRQFSNSRSEMNVSTLELGDSALYLCASSLPRDRETGYTFGSGTRLTVV.

The J gene is TRBJ1-2, the V gene TRBV6-5; TRBD1 matches at 9 bases. This CDR3 spans 15 amino acids. The V gene end was trimmed by 4 bases and the J gene end by 8 bases; junction bases not matched to a gene: 11. Germline CDR1 MNHEY, CDR2 SVGAGI. The CDR3 bases are TGTGCCAGCAGTTCCGCACCGGGACAGGGAAGAGGCTACACCTTC. It yields the protein CASSSAPGQGRGYTF.

This chain joins TRBV9 and TRBJ2-2; D perhaps matches TRBD2 (7 bases). CDR3 length: 16 residues. The germline V gene encodes CDR1 SGDLS and CDR2 YYNGEE. V lost 4 bases and J 1 base, leaving 14 bases between the germline ends. CDR3 sequence (DNA): TGTGCCAGCAGCCCCGGGGGGCAGGGGAACACCGGGGAGCTGTTTTTT. Amino acid sequence: CASSPGGQGNTGELFF.

The V and J genes are TRBV10-3 and TRBJ2-7; D unresolved. From germline, CDR1 is ENHRY and CDR2 SYGVKD. With 2 bases removed from V and 5 bases from J, the gap between germline ends came to 16 bases. CDR3 length equals 15 residues. The CDR3 here is CAISEPQANRDEQYF. The CDR3 bases are TGTGCCATCAGTGAGCCCCAGGCGAACCGCGACGAGCAGTACTTC.

The V gene is TRBV5-1, the J gene TRBJ2-3, with TRBD2 matching 9 bases. The CDR3 has 15 residues. V shed 1 base and J 9 bases; nucleotides not matched to a gene: 9. Germline CDR1 is SGHRS and CDR2 is YFSETQ. In nucleotides, the CDR3 is TGCGCCAGCAGCTTGTACCTAGCGGGAACGGAAACGCAGTATTTT. It specifies CASSLYLAGTETQYF.

There are a few counts of this clone. A junction end diverges from the germline sequence, so it may reflect a read error. The chain has TRBV11-3 and TRBJ2-7, with D tentatively TRBD1 (5 bases). Germline CDR1 SGHNT, CDR2 YENEEA. This CDR3 has 14 residues. The CDR3 coding sequence is TGTGCCAGCAGGTTAGAACAGGATGCCCACGAGCAGTACTTC. This gives the protein CASRLEQDAHEQYF.

This chain joins TRBV7-8 and TRBJ2-2, with 13 bases matching TRBD2. Germline assignment: CDR1 SGHVS and CDR2 FQNEAQ. The junction had 6 bases not matched to a gene; V was cut back by 7 bases and J by 7 bases. The CDR3 contains 15 residues. CDR3 sequence: CASITSGRAHGELFF. The CDR3 region has the DNA TGTGCCAGCATTACTAGCGGGAGGGCCCACGGGGAGCTGTTTTTT.

The genes are TRBV19 and TRBJ2-2, with D tentatively TRBD1 (6 bases). The germline V gene encodes CDR1 LNHDA and CDR2 SQIVND (reference sequence). The germline V and J ends were trimmed by 5 bases and 5 bases, with 18 bases remaining between them. CDR3 length: 16 amino acids. CDR3 DNA sequence: TGTGCCAGTAGTTCCCGACAGGTCCCGGGGACCGGGGAGCTGTTTTTT. Protein sequence: CASSSRQVPGTGELFF.

This chain links TRBV7-3 with TRBJ2-2, with 7 bases matching TRBD2. The CDR3 is 16 residues long. J gave up 7 bases and V 5 bases, and 13 bases lay outside the gene matches. Germline CDR1 and CDR2: SGHTA and FQGTGA. The CDR3 protein is CASSPPTSPAYGELFF. Written as DNA, the CDR3 is TGTGCCAGCAGCCCACCGACTAGCCCGGCCTACGGGGAGCTGTTTTTT.

The chain is built from TRBV7-9 and TRBJ1-1; TRBD1 agrees at 7 bases. With V trimmed by 3 bases and J by 2 bases, 15 bases remained unmatched. The CDR3 spans 18 residues. Germline loops: CDR1 SEHNR, CDR2 FQNEAQ (reference sequence). In DNA, the CDR3 is TGTGCCAGCAGCTTTACCTCAAAGACAGGGATTCGAAACACTGAAGCTTTCTTT. It codes for CASSFTSKTGIRNTEAFF.

This chain uses TRBV5-4 with TRBJ2-1, with TRBD2 identical over 16 bases. J lost 4 bases, V lost 4 bases, and 5 bases had no gene match. CDR1 and CDR2 from the germline V gene are SGHNT and YYREEE (reference sequence). The CDR3 extends over 17 amino acids. CDR3 residues: CASSPGTSGRGYNEQFF. The CDR3 DNA reads as TGTGCCAGCAGCCCTGGGACTAGCGGGAGGGGGTACAATGAGCAGTTCTTC.

This rearrangement joins TRBV30 to TRBJ2-7; 13 bases line up with TRBD2. Per germline, CDR1 GTSNPN and CDR2 SVGIG (reference sequence). V shed 8 bases and J 5 bases; nucleotides not matched to a gene: 6. The CDR3 contains 13 residues. The CDR3, as DNA: TGTGCCCTAGGGACTAGCGGGACCCACGAGCAGTACTTC. This translates into CALGTSGTHEQYF.

This chain joins TRBV30 and TRBJ1-6; D call uncertain. CDR3 length: 14 residues. The germline V gene encodes CDR1 GTSNPN and CDR2 SVGIG (reference sequence). Trimming left V 2 bases short and J 0 bases short, with 5 bases between. This CDR3 is CAWSYSSYNSPLHF. The CDR3 region has the DNA TGTGCCTGGAGTTACAGCTCCTATAATTCACCCCTCCACTTT.